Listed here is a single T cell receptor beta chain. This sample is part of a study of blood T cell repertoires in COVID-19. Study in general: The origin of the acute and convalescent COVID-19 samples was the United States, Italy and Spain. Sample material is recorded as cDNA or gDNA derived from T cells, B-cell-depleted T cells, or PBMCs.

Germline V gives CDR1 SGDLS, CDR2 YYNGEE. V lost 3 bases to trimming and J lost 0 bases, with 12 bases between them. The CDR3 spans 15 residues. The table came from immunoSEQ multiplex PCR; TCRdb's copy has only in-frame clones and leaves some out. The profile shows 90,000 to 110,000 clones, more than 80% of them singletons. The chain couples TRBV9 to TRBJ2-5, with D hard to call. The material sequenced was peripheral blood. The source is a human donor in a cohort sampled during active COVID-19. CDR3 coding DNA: TGTGCCAGCAGCGCCACCTGGGCACACCAAGAGACCCAGTACTTC. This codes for CASSATWAHQETQYF.